The entry below describes one TCR beta chain. Orbital computed tomography and thyroid ultrasound, together with serum TRAb and thyroxine and clinical symptoms, were used for diagnoses. This entry is derived from a study of T cells in Graves' hyperthyroidism and ophthalmopathy. TCR beta CDR3 regions were amplified from RNA. The primer set for the first-round RT-PCR of the TCR CDR3 was HTBI. MiXCR, run by TCRdb on the multiplex PCR reads, gives a single entry per CDR3 protein. The sample yields fewer than 450,000 distinct CDR3 sequences, 15% seen once. Sequenced input: blood. The receptor comes from a woman aged 55-70 years with Graves' ophthalmopathy.

The CDR3 is CSVVHNEQFF. The CDR3 DNA reads TGCAGCGTTGTACATAATGAGCAGTTCTTC. The rearrangement uses TRBV29-1 and TRBJ2-1; D not resolved. This CDR3 is 10 amino acids long. CDR1 is SQVTM, CDR2 ANQGSEA, per germline. Trimming stripped 4 bases from V and 7 bases from J, with 5 bases between.